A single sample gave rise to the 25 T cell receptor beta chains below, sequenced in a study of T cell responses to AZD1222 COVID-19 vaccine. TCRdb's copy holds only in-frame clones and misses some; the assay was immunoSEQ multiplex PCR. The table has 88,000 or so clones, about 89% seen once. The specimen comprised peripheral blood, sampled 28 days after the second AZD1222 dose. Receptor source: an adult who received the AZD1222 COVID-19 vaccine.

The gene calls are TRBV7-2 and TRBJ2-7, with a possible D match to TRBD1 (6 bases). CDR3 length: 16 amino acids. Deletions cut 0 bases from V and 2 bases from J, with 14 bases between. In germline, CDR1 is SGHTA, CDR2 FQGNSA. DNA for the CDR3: TGTGCCAGCAGCTTAGCCCCGGACAGTCGAGCCTACGAGCAGTACTTC. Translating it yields CASSLAPDSRAYEQYF.

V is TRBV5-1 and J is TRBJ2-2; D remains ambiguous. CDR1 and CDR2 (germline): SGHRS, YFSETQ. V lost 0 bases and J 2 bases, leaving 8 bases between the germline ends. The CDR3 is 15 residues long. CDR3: CASSLARANTGELFF. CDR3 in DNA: TGCGCCAGCAGCTTGGCCCGAGCAAACACCGGGGAGCTGTTTTTT.

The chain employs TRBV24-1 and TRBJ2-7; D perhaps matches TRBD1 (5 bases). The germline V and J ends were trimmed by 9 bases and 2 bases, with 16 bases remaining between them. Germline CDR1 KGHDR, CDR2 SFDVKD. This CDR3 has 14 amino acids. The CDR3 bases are TGTGCCACCTTTTCAGGGCCCTCTCCCTACGAGCAGTACTTC. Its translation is CATFSGPSPYEQYF.

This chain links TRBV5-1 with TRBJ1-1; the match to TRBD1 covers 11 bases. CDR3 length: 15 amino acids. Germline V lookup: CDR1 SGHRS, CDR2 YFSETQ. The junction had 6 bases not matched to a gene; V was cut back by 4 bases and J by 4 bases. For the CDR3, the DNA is TGCGCCAGCAGCAAAGGGGACAGGGGGGTCACTGAAGCTTTCTTT. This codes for CASSKGDRGVTEAFF.

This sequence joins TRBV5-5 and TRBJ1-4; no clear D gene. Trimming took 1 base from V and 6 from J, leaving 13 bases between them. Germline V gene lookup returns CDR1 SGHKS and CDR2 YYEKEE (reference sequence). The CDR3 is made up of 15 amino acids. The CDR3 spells CASSLRKGLDEKLFF. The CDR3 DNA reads TGTGCCAGCAGCTTGAGGAAGGGTCTGGATGAAAAACTGTTTTTT. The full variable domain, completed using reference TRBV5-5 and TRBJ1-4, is DAGVTQSPTHLIKTRGQQVTLRCSPISGHKSVSWYQQVLGQGPQFIFQYYEKEERGRGNFPDRFSARQFPNYSSELNVNALLLGDSALYLCASSLRKGLDEKLFFGSGTQLSVL.

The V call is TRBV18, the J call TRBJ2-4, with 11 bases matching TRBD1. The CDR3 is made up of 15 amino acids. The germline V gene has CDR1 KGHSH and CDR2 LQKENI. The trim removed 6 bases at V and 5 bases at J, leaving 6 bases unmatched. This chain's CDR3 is CASSLGQGAQNIQYF. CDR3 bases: TGTGCCAGCTCCCTTGGACAGGGGGCCCAAAACATTCAGTACTTC.

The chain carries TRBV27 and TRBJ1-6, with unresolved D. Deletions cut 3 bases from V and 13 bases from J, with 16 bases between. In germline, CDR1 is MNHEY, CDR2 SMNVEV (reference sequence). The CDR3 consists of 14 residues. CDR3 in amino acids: CASSFTANGSPLHF. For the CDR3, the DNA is TGTGCCAGCAGTTTCACAGCGAACGGCTCTCCCCTCCACTTT.

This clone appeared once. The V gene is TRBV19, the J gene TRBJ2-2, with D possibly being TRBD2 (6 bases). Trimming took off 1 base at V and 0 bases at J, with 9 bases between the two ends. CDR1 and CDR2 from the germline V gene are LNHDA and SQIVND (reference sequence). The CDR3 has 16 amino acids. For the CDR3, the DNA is TGTGCCAGTAGTATAGTAGGACTACCGAACACCGGGGAGCTGTTTTTT. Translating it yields CASSIVGLPNTGELFF.

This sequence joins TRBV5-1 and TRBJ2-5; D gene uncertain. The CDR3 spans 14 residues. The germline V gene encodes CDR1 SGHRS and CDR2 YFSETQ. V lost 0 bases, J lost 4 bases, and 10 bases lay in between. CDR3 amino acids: CASSLEGMRETQYF. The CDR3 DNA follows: TGCGCCAGCAGCTTGGAGGGAATGAGAGAGACCCAGTACTTC.

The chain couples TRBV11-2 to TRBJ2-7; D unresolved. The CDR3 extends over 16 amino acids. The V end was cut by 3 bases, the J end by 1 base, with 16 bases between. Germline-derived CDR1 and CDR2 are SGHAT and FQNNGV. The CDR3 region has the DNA TGTGCCAGCAGCTTCGCGGTTGAGGCGGTTTCCTACGAGCAGTACTTC. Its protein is CASSFAVEAVSYEQYF.

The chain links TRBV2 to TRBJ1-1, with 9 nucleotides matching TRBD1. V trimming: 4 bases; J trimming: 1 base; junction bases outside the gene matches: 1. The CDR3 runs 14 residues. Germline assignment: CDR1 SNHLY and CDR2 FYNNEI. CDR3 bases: TGTGCCAGCAGTGGACAGGGGGGGAACACTGAAGCTTTCTTT. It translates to CASSGQGGNTEAFF. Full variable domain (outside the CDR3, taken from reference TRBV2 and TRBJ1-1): EPEVTQTPSHQVTQMGQEVILRCVPISNHLYFYWYRQILGQKVEFLVSFYNNEISEKSEIFDDQFSVERPDGSNFTLKIRSTKLEDSAMYFCASSGQGGNTEAFFGQGTRLTVV.

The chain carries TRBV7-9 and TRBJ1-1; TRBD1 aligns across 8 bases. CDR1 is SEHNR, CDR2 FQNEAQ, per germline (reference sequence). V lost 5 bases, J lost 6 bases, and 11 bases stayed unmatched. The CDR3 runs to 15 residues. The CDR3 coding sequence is TGTGCCAGCAGCCCTCAACCCCTCAGGGGGCCTGAAGCTTTCTTT. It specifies CASSPQPLRGPEAFF.

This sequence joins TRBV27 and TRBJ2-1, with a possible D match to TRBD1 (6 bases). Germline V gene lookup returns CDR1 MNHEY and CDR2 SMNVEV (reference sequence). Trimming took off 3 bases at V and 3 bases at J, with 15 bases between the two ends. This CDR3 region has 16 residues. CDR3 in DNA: TGTGCCAGCAGTTTGGCCGGGTCCAGGGGCTACAATGAGCAGTTCTTC. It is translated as CASSLAGSRGYNEQFF.

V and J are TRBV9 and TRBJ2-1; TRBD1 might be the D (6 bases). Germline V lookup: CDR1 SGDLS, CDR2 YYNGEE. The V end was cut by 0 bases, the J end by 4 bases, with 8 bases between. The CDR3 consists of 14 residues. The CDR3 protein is CASSVAQGYNEQFF. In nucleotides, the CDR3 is TGTGCCAGCAGCGTAGCACAGGGATACAATGAGCAGTTCTTC.

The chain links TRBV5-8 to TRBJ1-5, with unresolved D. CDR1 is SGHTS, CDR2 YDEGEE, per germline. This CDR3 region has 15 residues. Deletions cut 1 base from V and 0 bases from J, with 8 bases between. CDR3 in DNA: TGTGCCAGCAGCTTGACGGGATATAGCAATCAGCCCCAGCATTTT. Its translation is CASSLTGYSNQPQHF.

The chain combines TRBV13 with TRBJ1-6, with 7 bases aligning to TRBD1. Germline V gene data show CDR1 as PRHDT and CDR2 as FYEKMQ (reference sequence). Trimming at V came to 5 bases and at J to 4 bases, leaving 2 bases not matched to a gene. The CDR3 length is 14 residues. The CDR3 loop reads CASSLTGYNSPLHF. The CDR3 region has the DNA TGTGCCAGCAGCCTGACAGGGTATAATTCACCCCTCCACTTT.

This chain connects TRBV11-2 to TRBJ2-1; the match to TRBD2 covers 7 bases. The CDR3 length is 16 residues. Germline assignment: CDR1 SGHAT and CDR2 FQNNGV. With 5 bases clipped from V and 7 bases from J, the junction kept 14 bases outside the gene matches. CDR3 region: CASSPTRGGGFNEQFF. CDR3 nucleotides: TGTGCCAGCAGCCCAACCCGCGGGGGAGGTTTTAATGAGCAGTTCTTC.

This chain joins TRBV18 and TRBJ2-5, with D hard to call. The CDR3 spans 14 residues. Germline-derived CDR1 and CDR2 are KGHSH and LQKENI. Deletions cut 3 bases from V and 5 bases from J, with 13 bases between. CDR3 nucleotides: TGTGCCAGCTCACCCCCGGGCAGTCGGGAGACCCAGTACTTC. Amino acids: CASSPPGSRETQYF.

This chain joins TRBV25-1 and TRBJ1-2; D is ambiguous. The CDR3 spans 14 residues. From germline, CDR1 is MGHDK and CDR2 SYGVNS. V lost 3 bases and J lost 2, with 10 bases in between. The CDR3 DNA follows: TGTGCCAGCAGTGACCCCCGAGGAAACTATGGCTACACCTTC. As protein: CASSDPRGNYGYTF.

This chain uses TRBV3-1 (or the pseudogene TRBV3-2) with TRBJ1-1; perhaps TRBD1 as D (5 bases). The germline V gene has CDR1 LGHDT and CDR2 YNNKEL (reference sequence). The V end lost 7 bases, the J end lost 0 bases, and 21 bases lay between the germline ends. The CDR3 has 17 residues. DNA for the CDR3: TGTGCCAGCACAAGAATCCTCGGGGGAGTCATGAACACTGAAGCTTTCTTT. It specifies CASTRILGGVMNTEAFF.

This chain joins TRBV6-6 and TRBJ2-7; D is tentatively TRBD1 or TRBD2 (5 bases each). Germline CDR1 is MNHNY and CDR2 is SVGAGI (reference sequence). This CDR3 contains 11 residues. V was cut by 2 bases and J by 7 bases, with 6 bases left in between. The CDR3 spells CASSYEGEQYF. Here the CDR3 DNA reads TGTGCCAGCAGTTACGAGGGGGAGCAGTACTTC.

CDR3 in DNA: TGTGCCAGCAGTCCCCCCTACACAGATACGCAGTATTTT. As protein: CASSPPYTDTQYF. This chain joins TRBV7-2 and TRBJ2-3, with D unclear. The CDR3 consists of 13 residues. Germline V gene lookup returns CDR1 SGHTA and CDR2 FQGNSA. Trimming took 6 bases from V and 2 from J, leaving 9 bases between them.

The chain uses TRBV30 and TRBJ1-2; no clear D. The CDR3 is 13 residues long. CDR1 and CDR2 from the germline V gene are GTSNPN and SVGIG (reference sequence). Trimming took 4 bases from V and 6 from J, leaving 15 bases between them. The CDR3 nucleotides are TGTGCCTGGAATCGGGCACGCCTGGATGGCTACACCTTC. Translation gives CAWNRARLDGYTF.

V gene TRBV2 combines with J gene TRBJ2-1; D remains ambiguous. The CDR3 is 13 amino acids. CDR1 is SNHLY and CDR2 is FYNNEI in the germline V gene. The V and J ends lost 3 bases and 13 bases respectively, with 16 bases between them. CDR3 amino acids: CASSDWHSPKQFF. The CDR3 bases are TGTGCCAGCAGTGATTGGCACAGTCCAAAACAGTTCTTC.

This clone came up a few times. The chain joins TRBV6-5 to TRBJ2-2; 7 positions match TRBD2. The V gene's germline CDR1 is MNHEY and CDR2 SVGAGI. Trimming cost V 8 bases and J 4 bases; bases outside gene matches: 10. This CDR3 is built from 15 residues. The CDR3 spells CASHSAGRVTGELFF. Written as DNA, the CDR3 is TGTGCCAGCCACTCAGCGGGGAGGGTCACCGGGGAGCTGTTTTTT.